Below are 31 T cell receptor beta chains sequenced from a single sample in a study of T cells in localized non-small cell lung cancer. TCRdb's copy holds only in-frame clones and misses some; the assay was immunoSEQ multiplex PCR. Among tens of thousands of clones listed, 86% were seen once. The sample here was peripheral blood, taken before any cancer treatment. These receptors were obtained from a male donor older than 55 with stage III squamous cell lung carcinoma.

The rearrangement uses TRBV5-1 and TRBJ2-3; 8 bases fit TRBD2. This CDR3 region has 18 residues. After removal of 4 bases from V and 1 base from J, the junction contained 14 bases not matched to a gene. Germline assignment: CDR1 SGHRS and CDR2 YFSETQ. CDR3 nucleotides: TGCGCCAGCAGCCTGGGGGTAGTTGGGACTAGAGGCACAGATACGCAGTATTTT. Amino acid sequence: CASSLGVVGTRGTDTQYF.

The V gene is TRBV7-9, the J gene TRBJ2-1; weak D call: TRBD1 (6 bases). V shed 5 bases and J shed 0 bases, with 11 bases lying between them. Per the germline V gene, CDR1 is SEHNR and CDR2 is FQNEAQ (reference sequence). This CDR3 is built from 15 residues. CDR3 in amino acids: CASSPTGRSYNEQFF. The CDR3 coding sequence is TGTGCCAGCAGCCCGACAGGACGCTCCTACAATGAGCAGTTCTTC.

In its sample, this clone was seen many times. V is TRBV28 and J is TRBJ2-3, with D perhaps TRBD1 (6 bases). With 3 bases removed from V and 2 bases from J, the gap between germline ends came to 18 bases. This CDR3 contains 17 residues. CDR1 is MDHEN and CDR2 is SYDVKM in the germline V gene. The CDR3 sequence is CASSLFGGQMPTDTQYF. The CDR3 region has the DNA TGTGCCAGCAGTTTGTTTGGAGGACAGATGCCCACAGATACGCAGTATTTT.

The chain employs TRBV7-7 and TRBJ2-1; D call uncertain. This CDR3 is built from 13 residues. Deletions cut 5 bases from V and 8 bases from J, with 13 bases between. In germline, CDR1 is SSHAT, CDR2 FNYEAQ (reference sequence). CDR3 sequence (DNA): TGTGCCAGCAGCCCTGGGTGGGCCGATGAGCAGTTCTTC. This gives the protein CASSPGWADEQFF.

V gene TRBV7-2 combines with J gene TRBJ1-4; 9 nucleotides agree with TRBD1. CDR1 and CDR2 (germline): SGHTA, FQGNSA. The CDR3 is 14 amino acids. Trimming cost V 5 bases and J 7 bases; bases outside gene matches: 5. The CDR3 spells CASSPDRGSEKLFF. The CDR3 DNA reads as TGTGCCAGCAGCCCCGACAGGGGGAGTGAAAAACTGTTTTTT.

This chain connects TRBV15 to TRBJ1-4; a weak D match, TRBD1 (5 bases). The CDR3 is 15 amino acids. V gave up 0 bases and J gave up 10 bases, with 15 bases separating them. Germline assignment: CDR1 LNHNV and CDR2 YYDKDF (reference sequence). The CDR3 sequence: CATSREQGQRGKLFF. DNA of the CDR3: TGTGCCACCAGCAGAGAGCAGGGCCAGAGGGGAAAACTGTTTTTT.

The V and J genes are TRBV7-2 and TRBJ2-7; the match to TRBD2 covers 12 bases. CDR1 is SGHTA, CDR2 FQGNSA, per germline. Trimming took 3 bases from V and 4 from J; bases not matched to a gene: 1. The CDR3 has 14 amino acids. The CDR3 sequence is CASSLTSGGYEQYF. The DNA of the CDR3 is TGTGCCAGCAGCTTGACTAGCGGGGGTTACGAGCAGTACTTC.

The V gene is TRBV25-1, the J gene TRBJ1-2, with 7 bases that match TRBD1. The CDR3 loop spans 14 amino acids. Germline lookup yields CDR1 MGHDK and CDR2 SYGVNS. The V gene end was trimmed by 8 bases and the J gene end by 0 bases; junction bases not matched to a gene: 6. DNA of the CDR3: TGTGCCAGCGGGGTCGGGACAGCTAACTATGGCTACACCTTC. This encodes CASGVGTANYGYTF.

The chain combines TRBV28 with TRBJ2-7; D unclear. Germline V CDR1 and CDR2: MDHEN, SYDVKM. V was pared by 2 bases and J by 4 bases, with 9 bases between. The CDR3 is 13 amino acids. In DNA form, the CDR3 reads TGTGCCAGCAGTTTAGAACAGTCTTACGAGCAGTACTTC. Encoded protein: CASSLEQSYEQYF.

The V gene is TRBV7-8, the J gene TRBJ1-6; TRBD1 might be the D (5 bases). Deletions cut 5 bases from V and 3 bases from J, with 14 bases between. This CDR3 is 16 amino acids long. Per germline, CDR1 SGHVS and CDR2 FQNEAQ. CDR3 region: CASSPQRGNYNSPLHF. The CDR3 nucleotides read TGTGCCAGCAGCCCCCAAAGGGGAAACTATAATTCACCCCTCCACTTT. The whole variable domain, remainder taken from reference TRBV7-8 and TRBJ1-6, is GAGVSQSPRYKVAKRGQDVALRCDPISGHVSLFWYQQALGQGPEFLTYFQNEAQLDKSGLPSDRFFAERPEGSVSTLKIQRTQQEDSAVYLCASSPQRGNYNSPLHFGNGTRLTVT.

The chain combines TRBV6-1 with TRBJ2-1; the D is unclear. V was shortened by 8 bases and J by 0 bases, with 8 bases between the two germline ends. The CDR3 has 13 residues. Germline assignment: CDR1 MNHNS and CDR2 SASEGT. CDR3 nucleotide sequence: TGTGCCAGCTATAGGAACTCCTACAATGAGCAGTTCTTC. Encoded protein: CASYRNSYNEQFF.

This chain uses TRBV7-9 with TRBJ2-7; D possibly corresponds to TRBD1 (7 bases). Per the germline V gene, CDR1 is SEHNR and CDR2 is FQNEAQ (reference sequence). The germline V and J ends were trimmed by 4 bases and 0 bases, with 13 bases remaining between them. The length of the CDR3 is 15 residues. The CDR3 bases are TGTGCCAGCAGCTACAGGGGAGGTCCCTCCTACGAGCAGTACTTC. The encoded protein is CASSYRGGPSYEQYF.

The chain has TRBV5-4 and TRBJ1-2; 9 nucleotides match TRBD1. This CDR3 has 14 residues. Trimming took 4 bases from V and 11 from J; bases not matched to a gene: 12. Looked up from germline, CDR1 is SGHNT and CDR2 is YYREEE (reference sequence). The CDR3 DNA is TGTGCCAGCAGCCCCGGACGGGGACAGGGCCCTTACACCTTC. Residues: CASSPGRGQGPYTF.

V usage is TRBV5-1 and J usage is TRBJ2-5; TRBD2 is a possible D gene (6 bases). This CDR3 comprises 14 residues. The germline V and J ends were trimmed by 7 bases and 5 bases, with 18 bases remaining between them. Germline V CDR1 and CDR2: SGHRS, YFSETQ. The CDR3 region is CASFLRENLETQYF. Written as DNA, the CDR3 is TGCGCCAGCTTTCTCCGGGAGAACTTGGAGACCCAGTACTTC.

The gene calls are TRBV11-3 and TRBJ2-3, with 9 bases matching TRBD2. The CDR3 sequence is 15 residues long. The germline CDR1 and CDR2 sequences are SGHNT and YENEEA. The V segment lost 1 base and the J segment 5 bases; nucleotides outside the gene matches: 4. The CDR3 loop is CASSLGGSGRDTQYF. DNA of the CDR3: TGTGCCAGCAGCTTAGGTGGTAGCGGGAGAGATACGCAGTATTTT.

This chain uses TRBV27 with TRBJ2-7; D is possibly TRBD1 (6 bases). Germline lookup yields CDR1 MNHEY and CDR2 SMNVEV (reference sequence). V lost 10 bases, J lost 3 bases, and 13 bases lay in between. The CDR3 consists of 12 residues. CDR3 DNA: TGTGCCACCGGACAGCAATACTACGAGCAGTACTTC. Amino acid sequence: CATGQQYYEQYF.

The CDR3 loop is CASSPKLGTGNTEAFF. The CDR3 DNA sequence: TGTGCCAGCTCACCAAAGCTTGGGACAGGGAACACTGAAGCTTTCTTT. V and J are TRBV18 and TRBJ1-1; the match to TRBD1 covers 8 bases. Germline trimming cut 2 bases from V and 1 base from J; bases unmatched to any gene: 6. The CDR3 runs 16 residues. From germline, CDR1 is KGHSH and CDR2 LQKENI.

The chain joins TRBV6-1 to TRBJ1-4; 9 nucleotides match TRBD1. The germline gives CDR1 MNHNS, CDR2 SASEGT. The CDR3 extends over 15 amino acids. The V and J ends lost 6 bases and 8 bases, in that order; junction bases with no gene match: 10. CDR3: CASRPRGQGGEKLFF. The DNA of the CDR3 is TGTGCCAGCAGGCCCAGGGGACAGGGCGGAGAAAAACTGTTTTTT.

The chain joins TRBV30 to TRBJ1-3; D unclear. This CDR3 is built from 13 residues. V lost 1 base to trimming and J lost 2 bases, with 6 bases between them. Germline lookup yields CDR1 GTSNPN and CDR2 SVGIG (reference sequence). In DNA form, the CDR3 reads TGTGCCTGGAGTGCGCACCCTGGAAACACCATATATTTT. It is translated as CAWSAHPGNTIYF.

The CDR3: CASSHSTGTSGPTGNEQFF. CDR3 sequence (DNA): TGTGCCAGCAGCCATTCGACAGGAACTAGCGGACCCACCGGCAATGAGCAGTTCTTC. This chain uses TRBV4-2 with TRBJ2-1; TRBD2 agrees at 8 bases. Germline V gene lookup returns CDR1 LGHNA and CDR2 YNFKEQ. CDR3 size: 19 residues. The J segment lost 6 bases and the V segment lost 3 bases, leaving 19 bases of the junction unmatched.

The V call is TRBV7-2, the J call TRBJ2-5, with a tentative D call TRBD1 (6 bases). The CDR3 covers 16 residues. Looked up from germline, CDR1 is SGHTA and CDR2 is FQGNSA. V was trimmed by 5 bases and J by 0 bases, leaving 16 bases between them. Here the CDR3 reads CASSTRQVRYQETQYF. In DNA, the CDR3 is TGTGCCAGCAGCACCCGACAGGTGCGGTACCAAGAGACCCAGTACTTC.

The genes are TRBV4-3 and TRBJ2-5; tentative D call: TRBD1 (5 bases). Looked up from germline, CDR1 is LGHNA and CDR2 is YSLEER. V was pared by 3 bases and J by 4 bases, with 15 bases between. The CDR3 totals 15 residues. In DNA, the CDR3 is TGCGCCAGCAGCCAGAACGCCAGGGTATCAGAGACCCAGTACTTC. Its translation: CASSQNARVSETQYF.

V usage is TRBV19 and J usage is TRBJ1-2; 9 bases fit TRBD1. Germline CDR1 is LNHDA and CDR2 is SQIVND (reference sequence). The trim removed 7 bases at V and 3 bases at J, leaving 6 bases unmatched. CDR3 size: 14 residues. In nucleotides, the CDR3 is TGTGCCAGTACCCACAGGGGGCGCGACTATGGCTACACCTTC. This encodes CASTHRGRDYGYTF.

Note on this clone: Other DNA sequences in the sample encode the same CDR3. J is TRBJ1-1 and V is TRBV2; D is uncertain. Germline V gives CDR1 SNHLY, CDR2 FYNNEI. The V gene lost 1 base and the J gene lost 2 bases, with 5 bases spanning the gap. The CDR3 has 13 residues. The CDR3 DNA follows: TGTGCCAGCAGTGAAGGCCCCAACACTGAAGCTTTCTTT. Its translation: CASSEGPNTEAFF. The full variable domain, in which reference TRBV2 and TRBJ1-1 provide the parts outside the CDR3, is EPEVTQTPSHQVTQMGQEVILRCVPISNHLYFYWYRQILGQKVEFLVSFYNNEISEKSEIFDDQFSVERPDGSNFTLKIRSTKLEDSAMYFCASSEGPNTEAFFGQGTRLTVV.

J is TRBJ1-4 and V is TRBV7-9; 11 bases are shared with TRBD1. Germline V gives CDR1 SEHNR, CDR2 FQNEAQ (reference sequence). The CDR3 is 14 residues long. V dropped 3 bases and J dropped 7; count of bases not matched to a gene: 1. CDR3 bases: TGTGCCAGCAGCTTCGGGACAGGGGGTGAAAAACTGTTTTTT. This gives the protein CASSFGTGGEKLFF.

This clone was detected only once. The chain recombines TRBV25-1 with TRBJ1-2, with D possibly being TRBD1 (5 bases). The CDR3 is 13 amino acids. Trimming stripped 4 bases from V and 8 bases from J, with 14 bases between. Germline V gene sequence: CDR1 MGHDK, CDR2 SYGVNS. The CDR3 reads CASSGNLGTGYTF. DNA for the CDR3: TGTGCCAGCAGTGGTAACTTAGGGACGGGCTACACCTTC.

This chain joins TRBV23-1 and TRBJ1-2; no reliable D call. TRBV23-1 is known as an ORF, though its function is uncertain. The CDR3 has 12 amino acids. Trimming stripped 10 bases from V and 3 bases from J, with 12 bases between. The CDR3: CATPVLHYGYTF. In DNA form, the CDR3 reads TGCGCCACCCCGGTGCTTCACTATGGCTACACCTTC.

In its sample, this clone was seen once. This chain uses TRBV28 with TRBJ2-1, with D possibly being TRBD1 or TRBD2 (5 bases each). Germline V lookup: CDR1 MDHEN, CDR2 SYDVKM. The CDR3 spans 12 residues. Between the trimmed V and J ends, which lost 4 bases and 9 bases, there was a span of 10 bases. DNA for the CDR3: TGTGCCAGCAGTTGTGAGGGGTGTGAGCAGTTCTTC. This codes for CASSCEGCEQFF.

The chain employs TRBV11-2 and TRBJ1-2; the D gene is possibly TRBD1 (5 bases). With 5 bases removed from V and 3 bases from J, the gap between germline ends came to 13 bases. CDR3 size: 14 residues. Germline V gene sequence: CDR1 SGHAT, CDR2 FQNNGV. For the CDR3, the DNA is TGTGCCAGCAGCCACTCAACAGGAGACTATGGCTACACCTTC. Protein product: CASSHSTGDYGYTF.

The CDR3: CASSISPGPNEQFF. CDR3 DNA: TGTGCCAGTAGTATCTCGCCAGGGCCCAATGAGCAGTTCTTC. This chain uses TRBV19 with TRBJ2-1, with a possible D match to TRBD1 (5 bases). Trimming pared 3 bases from V and 6 bases from J, leaving 12 bases between. The CDR3 has 14 amino acids. Germline values: CDR1 LNHDA, CDR2 SQIVND (reference sequence).

The chain recombines TRBV5-3 with TRBJ2-3, with 10 bases fitting TRBD1. TRBV5-3 is labeled an ORF, and its function is uncertain. After removal of 0 bases from V and 6 bases from J, the junction contained 4 bases not matched to a gene. This CDR3 is built from 15 residues. The CDR3 region is CARSLVTGGSDTQYF. In DNA form, the CDR3 reads TGTGCCAGAAGCTTGGTGACAGGGGGCAGCGATACGCAGTATTTT.